The 27 T cell receptor beta chains below come from one sample, sequenced in a study of cytomegalovirus exposure and HLA in healthy donors. PCR was performed using 60 Vbeta and 13 Jbeta primers. The protocol was immunoSEQ multiplex PCR, while the TCRdb copy is restricted to in-frame clones and leaves out a portion. The sample has approximately 130,000 clones; roughly 80% are singletons. Material: PBMCs. These receptors all come from a boy aged 10-17 years in good health and CMV-seronegative.

V usage is TRBV9 and J usage is TRBJ2-4; 9 bases align to TRBD2. This CDR3 is built from 13 residues. Germline lookup yields CDR1 SGDLS and CDR2 YYNGEE. V shed 4 bases and J 8 bases; nucleotides not matched to a gene: 4. The CDR3 DNA is TGTGCCAGCAGCCGGACTAGCGAGGACATTCAGTACTTC. It encodes CASSRTSEDIQYF.

This clone was recorded a few times. V usage is TRBV25-1 and J usage is TRBJ1-1; D is undetermined. The germline gives CDR1 MGHDK, CDR2 SYGVNS. This CDR3 spans 13 amino acids. The V end was cut by 1 base, the J end by 1 base, with 4 bases between. The CDR3 sequence: CASSESGNTEAFF. Written as DNA, the CDR3 is TGTGCCAGCAGTGAATCAGGGAACACTGAAGCTTTCTTT.

The rearrangement joins TRBV7-2 to TRBJ2-7; the D is unclear. The CDR3 has 14 amino acids. Trimming took off 1 base at V and 2 bases at J, with 9 bases between the two ends. Germline V gene lookup returns CDR1 SGHTA and CDR2 FQGNSA. CDR3 protein: CASSLGPAAYEQYF. Written as DNA, the CDR3 is TGTGCCAGCAGCTTAGGACCGGCGGCCTACGAGCAGTACTTC.

This rearrangement joins TRBV25-1 to TRBJ2-1; 7 nucleotides align to TRBD1. This CDR3 is built from 16 residues. Germline V gives CDR1 MGHDK, CDR2 SYGVNS. The V segment lost 5 bases and the J segment 1 base; nucleotides outside the gene matches: 8. The CDR3 DNA follows: TGTGCCAGCAGTCTTACAGGGGCCGTATCCTACAATGAGCAGTTCTTC. It translates to CASSLTGAVSYNEQFF.

The chain is built from TRBV7-2 and TRBJ2-3, with 7 bases matching TRBD1. Trimming removed 5 bases from V and 4 bases from J; junction bases left unmatched: 12. CDR1 and CDR2 from the germline V gene are SGHTA and FQGNSA. CDR3 length: 16 amino acids. The CDR3 reads CASSPSGTAVPDTQYF. CDR3 nucleotide sequence: TGTGCCAGCAGCCCCTCCGGGACAGCAGTCCCAGATACGCAGTATTTT.

The chain uses TRBV11-3 and TRBJ2-1, with D possibly TRBD1 on 6 matching bases. The germline CDR1 and CDR2 sequences are SGHNT and YENEEA. V was pared by 5 bases and J by 0 bases, with 11 bases between. The CDR3 loop spans 15 amino acids. The CDR3 sequence: CASSPQGRSYNEQFF. DNA for the CDR3: TGTGCCAGCAGCCCGCAGGGGCGCTCCTACAATGAGCAGTTCTTC.

In nucleotides, the CDR3 is TGTGCCAGCAGCGCGTACATGGAGGCCACCGGGGAGCTGTTTTTT. This gives the protein CASSAYMEATGELFF. The chain links TRBV9 to TRBJ2-2; perhaps TRBD2 as D (5 bases). This CDR3 comprises 15 residues. V dropped 3 bases and J dropped 4 bases, with 13 bases sitting between them. In germline, CDR1 is SGDLS, CDR2 YYNGEE.

This rearrangement joins TRBV11-2 to TRBJ1-1, with D maybe TRBD1 (5 bases). Germline CDR1 and CDR2: SGHAT and FQNNGV. The CDR3 is 16 residues long. Trimming stripped 5 bases from V and 3 bases from J, with 19 bases between. Here the CDR3 DNA reads TGTGCCAGCAGCCCAGGGACCTTTTCGGGGGACACTGAAGCTTTCTTT. It encodes CASSPGTFSGDTEAFF.

The chain has TRBV5-1 and TRBJ2-3, with TRBD2 matching over 10 bases. The V gene's germline CDR1 is SGHRS and CDR2 YFSETQ. The CDR3 extends over 17 amino acids. V trimming: 0 bases; J trimming: 2 bases; junction bases outside the gene matches: 6. In nucleotides, the CDR3 is TGCGCCAGCAGCTTGGCGAGGACTAGCGGACTCACAGATACGCAGTATTTT. Its translation: CASSLARTSGLTDTQYF.

This clone was counted only a few times. J is TRBJ1-4 and V is TRBV15, with D possibly matching TRBD1 (6 bases). Trimming left V 1 base short and J 7 bases short, with 13 bases between. The CDR3 is 15 amino acids. Germline loops: CDR1 LNHNV, CDR2 YYDKDF (reference sequence). CDR3 sequence: CATSRGGGQLEKLFF. In DNA form, the CDR3 reads TGTGCCACCAGCAGAGGAGGAGGACAGCTTGAAAAACTGTTTTTT.

The V gene is TRBV6-5, the J gene TRBJ1-4; no reliable D call. This CDR3 spans 15 amino acids. V lost 0 bases and J 2 bases, leaving 7 bases between the germline ends. Germline-derived CDR1 and CDR2 are MNHEY and SVGAGI. This CDR3 reads CASSYSRSTNEKLFF. In DNA, the CDR3 is TGTGCCAGCAGTTACTCTCGGTCCACTAATGAAAAACTGTTTTTT.

This chain uses TRBV27 with TRBJ2-7; 8 nucleotides align to TRBD1. CDR1 is MNHEY, CDR2 SMNVEV, per germline (reference sequence). The CDR3 length is 14 residues. V gave up 8 bases and J gave up 0 bases; unmatched junction bases: 6. The CDR3 DNA sequence: TGTGCCAGCCACACAGGGGGGATCTCCTACGAGCAGTACTTC. It translates to CASHTGGISYEQYF.

The J gene is TRBJ2-3, the V gene TRBV7-9, with 7 bases fitting TRBD2. The length of the CDR3 is 16 residues. CDR1 is SEHNR and CDR2 is FQNEAQ in the germline V gene (reference sequence). V lost 1 base to trimming and J lost 2 bases; unmatched junction nucleotides: 6. CDR3 residues: CASSLVGLADTDTQYF. The CDR3 DNA reads as TGTGCCAGCAGCTTAGTCGGTCTAGCGGACACAGATACGCAGTATTTT.

The chain uses TRBV7-9 and TRBJ2-7; TRBD1 matches at 8 bases. Germline lookup yields CDR1 SEHNR and CDR2 FQNEAQ (reference sequence). The ends lost 2 bases at V and 6 bases at J; junction bases unmatched: 15. The CDR3 length is 17 residues. For the CDR3, the DNA is TGTGCCAGCAGCTTAACTTTGGACAGGGCGCTAGCCTCCGAGCAGTACTTC. Translated: CASSLTLDRALASEQYF.

This clone has just one count. The gene calls are TRBV30 and TRBJ2-7; 7 nucleotides line up with TRBD2. The germline V gene has CDR1 GTSNPN and CDR2 SVGIG (reference sequence). The V and J ends lost 4 bases and 3 bases, in that order; junction bases with no gene match: 9. The CDR3 length is 14 residues. The CDR3 DNA sequence: TGTGCCTGGAACCCTGGCGGGAGTAGCTACGAGCAGTACTTC. The encoded protein is CAWNPGGSSYEQYF.

The rearrangement joins TRBV28 to TRBJ2-1; 8 bases map to TRBD2. Trimming at V came to 6 bases and at J to 9 bases, leaving 10 bases not matched to a gene. Germline CDR1 is MDHEN and CDR2 is SYDVKM. The CDR3 contains 14 residues. CDR3 protein: CASRSGRGLGEQFF. The CDR3 bases are TGTGCCAGCAGGTCCGGGAGGGGACTGGGTGAGCAGTTCTTC.

As concerns this clone: Within the sample, other DNA sequences also encode this same CDR3. The J gene is TRBJ1-5, the V gene TRBV25-1, with D tentatively TRBD1 (5 bases). V lost 4 bases and J 5 bases, leaving 12 bases between the germline ends. There are 14 residues in the CDR3. The germline CDR1 and CDR2 sequences are MGHDK and SYGVNS. This CDR3 is CASSGGGSHQPQHF. CDR3 DNA: TGTGCCAGCAGTGGGGGGGGAAGCCATCAGCCCCAGCATTTT.

V is TRBV6-1 and J is TRBJ1-5; 7 positions match TRBD1. Germline CDR1 reads MNHNS; CDR2 reads SASEGT. The length of the CDR3 is 14 residues. Trimming cost V 6 bases and J 5 bases; bases outside gene matches: 7. DNA for the CDR3: TGTGCCAGCAGACCCGGACAGGTGGATCAGCCCCAGCATTTT. Its translation is CASRPGQVDQPQHF.

The chain links TRBV11-2 to TRBJ2-7; 9 bases align to TRBD1. CDR1 and CDR2 from the germline V gene are SGHAT and FQNNGV. There are 15 residues in the CDR3. V trimming: 2 bases; J trimming: 4 bases; junction bases outside the gene matches: 6. The CDR3 DNA reads as TGTGCCAGCAGCTTAACAGGGGGCGCCGGGTACGAGCAGTACTTC. Residues: CASSLTGGAGYEQYF.

V is TRBV29-1 and J is TRBJ1-1, with D perhaps matching TRBD1 (5 bases). The V end was cut by 5 bases, the J end by 6 bases, with 13 bases between. The CDR3 is 12 residues long. CDR1 SQVTM and CDR2 ANQGSEA come from the germline V gene. CDR3 sequence reads: CSVREGYAEAFF. The CDR3 region has the DNA TGCAGCGTTCGGGAGGGGTACGCTGAAGCTTTCTTT.

This clone was seen more than once but under ten times. This chain connects TRBV5-1 to TRBJ2-1, with 7 bases lining up with TRBD2. The V and J ends lost 10 bases and 2 bases, in that order; junction bases with no gene match: 9. Per the germline V gene, CDR1 is SGHRS and CDR2 is YFSETQ. This CDR3 has 14 residues. Written as DNA, the CDR3 is TGCGCCTCCGGGCGGGAGCCCCCCTACAATGAGCAGTTCTTC. This sequence encodes CASGREPPYNEQFF.

The rearrangement links TRBV30 to TRBJ1-1; weak D call: TRBD1 (5 bases). V was cut by 5 bases and J by 3 bases, with 13 bases left in between. The CDR3 has 13 amino acids. The germline gives CDR1 GTSNPN, CDR2 SVGIG (reference sequence). Written as DNA, the CDR3 is TGTGCCTGGTCCATCCTCAGGGACACTGAAGCTTTCTTT. Encoded protein: CAWSILRDTEAFF.

The V gene is TRBV29-1, the J gene TRBJ2-7; TRBD2 agrees at 13 bases. The germline V gene encodes CDR1 SQVTM and CDR2 ANQGSEA. After removal of 6 bases from V and 4 bases from J, the junction contained 6 bases not matched to a gene. The CDR3 runs to 14 residues. The CDR3 sequence: CSVRLAGGFYEQYF. The CDR3 DNA reads as TGCAGCGTCCGACTAGCGGGAGGATTTTACGAGCAGTACTTC.

This clone was found a few times. The chain combines TRBV29-1 with TRBJ1-2, with D perhaps TRBD1 (5 bases). The ends were cut back, 5 bases at V and 4 bases at J, with 11 bases in the middle. Germline V gene sequence: CDR1 SQVTM, CDR2 ANQGSEA. CDR3 length: 12 residues. CDR3 sequence (DNA): TGCAGCGTTTCGACAGACCCCTATGGCTACACCTTC. Amino acid sequence: CSVSTDPYGYTF.

The rearrangement links TRBV5-6 to TRBJ2-3; D possibly corresponds to TRBD2 (5 bases). The CDR3 contains 14 residues. The ends were cut back, 4 bases at V and 3 bases at J, with 12 bases in the middle. Looked up from germline, CDR1 is SGHDT and CDR2 is YYEEEE. As DNA, the CDR3 is TGTGCCAGCAGCCGCGGACGGAGGACAGATACGCAGTATTTT. This sequence encodes CASSRGRRTDTQYF.

This chain uses TRBV7-2 with TRBJ1-1; D is unclear. This CDR3 is built from 14 residues. V was trimmed by 1 base and J by 4 bases, leaving 10 bases between them. Germline values: CDR1 SGHTA, CDR2 FQGNSA. The CDR3 is CASSLVYGGTEAFF. Here the CDR3 DNA reads TGTGCCAGCAGCTTAGTTTACGGTGGCACTGAAGCTTTCTTT.

The chain joins TRBV7-9 to TRBJ2-5; perhaps TRBD2 as D (6 bases). Germline V gene data show CDR1 as SEHNR and CDR2 as FQNEAQ (reference sequence). The CDR3 is 15 residues long. V shed 5 bases and J shed 5 bases, with 18 bases lying between them. CDR3 in amino acids: CASSLWGPGGETQYF. In nucleotides, the CDR3 is TGTGCCAGCAGCCTATGGGGACCTGGGGGGGAGACCCAGTACTTC.